This T cell receptor beta chain was sequenced during a study of CD4 T cells in relation to SARS-CoV-2 and coronaviruses. CD4+ T cells from unexposed donors were obtained before the COVID-19 pandemic (2011-2018). CD4+ T cells were isolated from the cells after about 11 days of culture. Of note for this clone: Its antigen is currently unknown.

The repertoire was sequenced with immunoSEQ multiplex PCR; TCRdb's copy has only in-frame clones and lacks some. The repertoire holds about 30,000 clones, with roughly 70% as singletons. The V gene's germline CDR1 is LGHDT and CDR2 YNNKEL (reference sequence). The CDR3 consists of 16 residues. J gave up 2 bases and V 4 bases, and 8 bases lay outside the gene matches. Sequencing input: CD4+ T cells from PBMCs, cultured in vitro. The clonotype was recovered from a human donor in good health. This rearrangement joins TRBV3-1 (or the pseudogene TRBV3-2) to TRBJ2-3; 8 nucleotides agree with TRBD2. CDR3 residues: CASSRSPTSATDTQYF. As DNA, the CDR3 is TGTGCCAGCAGCCGCAGCCCGACTAGCGCCACAGATACGCAGTATTTT.